This T cell receptor (beta chain) was recorded in a study of blood T cell repertoires in COVID-19. Study overall: Specimens from acute and convalescent COVID-19 originated in the United States, Italy and Spain.

The repertoire was sequenced with immunoSEQ multiplex PCR; TCRdb's copy has only in-frame clones and lacks some. The data show about 200,000 clones, approximately 90% seen once. The CDR3 is 15 residues long. V was pared by 8 bases and J by 6 bases, with 19 bases between. Germline V gene lookup returns CDR1 MNHEY and CDR2 SVGAGI. The source is a man aged 50 or older with acute or convalescent COVID-19. The sample consisted of peripheral blood. The chain joins TRBV6-5 to TRBJ2-2; D is perhaps TRBD1 (9 bases). CDR3 DNA sequence: TGTGCCAGCCGGGGGGGACAGGGTAGTCCCGGGGAGCTGTTTTTT. Translating gives CASRGGQGSPGELFF.